A selection of T cell receptor beta chains follows, all from one sample in a study of CD8 T cells in ankylosing spondylitis. Via MiXCR, TCRdb re-called the 5' RACE reads, giving one row per CDR3 protein. The sample has about 360,000 distinct CDR3 sequences; about 20% are singletons. The sequencing sample was made of blood, either unsorted or a sorted T cell fraction (not recorded which). All receptors derive from a male donor with ankylosing spondylitis or in good health (not recorded which). Each CDR3 is given with its conserved first and last residue. Each record gives: clone size, V gene, D gene, J gene, CDR3 protein, CDR3 DNA. D genes are given only for firm matches. A clone size is listed for some rows: how often the clone was seen (once, few, many), or a class if it is expanded.

abundance: -
v_gene: TRBV4-1
d_gene: TRBD1
j_gene: TRBJ2-5
CDR3aa: CASSQDPGTGGAETQYF
CDR3nt: TGCGCCAGCAGCCAAGATCCGGGCACAGGGGGCGCCGAGACCCAGTACTTC

abundance: -
v_gene: TRBV21-1
d_gene: -
j_gene: TRBJ2-7
CDR3aa: CASSKAYEQYF
CDR3nt: TGTGCCAGCAGCAAAGCCTACGAGCAGTACTTC

abundance: few
v_gene: TRBV2
d_gene: -
j_gene: TRBJ2-7
CDR3aa: CASTEGGVLSYEQYF
CDR3nt: TGTGCCAGCACAGAAGGAGGGGTTCTCAGTTACGAGCAGTACTTC

abundance: -
v_gene: TRBV19
d_gene: -
j_gene: TRBJ2-5
CDR3aa: CASSPMEASPGETQYF
CDR3nt: TGTGCCAGTAGCCCGATGGAGGCCTCACCAGGGGAGACCCAGTACTTC

abundance: -
v_gene: TRBV13
d_gene: -
j_gene: TRBJ2-7
CDR3aa: CASSLRAGEGEQYF
CDR3nt: TGTGCCAGCAGCTTGAGGGCAGGGGAAGGCGAGCAGTACTTC

abundance: -
v_gene: TRBV6-1
d_gene: -
j_gene: TRBJ1-5
CDR3aa: CASSLGNSNQPQHF
CDR3nt: TGTGCCAGCAGTCTTGGGAATAGCAATCAGCCCCAGCATTTT

abundance: few
v_gene: TRBV7-3
d_gene: -
j_gene: TRBJ2-1
CDR3aa: CASSLNGGATLYNEQFF
CDR3nt: TGTGCCAGCAGCTTAAATGGGGGGGCCACGCTCTACAATGAGCAGTTCTTC

abundance: -
v_gene: TRBV3-1
d_gene: -
j_gene: TRBJ2-2
CDR3aa: CASSQVNYGDTGELFF
CDR3nt: TGTGCCAGCAGCCAAGTAAACTACGGGGACACCGGGGAGCTGTTTTTT

abundance: few
v_gene: TRBV12-3/TRBV12-4
d_gene: -
j_gene: TRBJ1-2
CDR3aa: CASSLQGNYGYTF
CDR3nt: TGTGCCAGCAGTTTACAAGGCAACTATGGCTACACCTTC

abundance: few
v_gene: TRBV15
d_gene: TRBD2
j_gene: TRBJ2-7
CDR3aa: CATSASTSGAYEQYF
CDR3nt: TGTGCCACCAGCGCCTCGACTAGCGGGGCCTACGAGCAGTACTTC

abundance: -
v_gene: TRBV6-5
d_gene: -
j_gene: TRBJ2-2
CDR3aa: CASSYSGSNTGELFF
CDR3nt: TGTGCCAGCAGTTACTCGGGGTCGAACACCGGGGAGCTGTTTTTT

abundance: -
v_gene: TRBV15
d_gene: -
j_gene: TRBJ2-7
CDR3aa: CATSSRGALSSYEQYF
CDR3nt: TGTGCCACCAGCAGTAGGGGCGCTCTGAGCTCCTACGAGCAGTACTTC

abundance: -
v_gene: TRBV10-2
d_gene: -
j_gene: TRBJ2-2
CDR3aa: CASSESADYTGELFF
CDR3nt: TGCGCCAGCAGTGAGTCTGCGGACTACACCGGGGAGCTGTTTTTT

abundance: once
v_gene: TRBV7-8
d_gene: TRBD2
j_gene: TRBJ2-1
CDR3aa: CARSSPGTSGPNEQFF
CDR3nt: TGTGCCAGAAGCTCCCCCGGGACTAGCGGACCCAATGAGCAGTTCTTC

abundance: -
v_gene: TRBV12-3/TRBV12-4
d_gene: -
j_gene: TRBJ2-7
CDR3aa: CASSLAQAPYEQYF
CDR3nt: TGTGCCAGCAGTTTAGCGCAGGCCCCCTACGAGCAGTACTTC

abundance: -
v_gene: TRBV20-1
d_gene: TRBD1
j_gene: TRBJ2-7
CDR3aa: CSAKTSGGYEQYF
CDR3nt: TGCAGTGCTAAAACTTCAGGGGGATACGAGCAGTACTTC

abundance: many
v_gene: TRBV12-3/TRBV12-4
d_gene: TRBD2
j_gene: TRBJ2-5
CDR3aa: CASSLPLEGSGGETQYF
CDR3nt: TGTGCCAGCAGTTTACCCCTCGAGGGTAGCGGGGGTGAGACCCAGTACTTC

abundance: -
v_gene: TRBV6-5
d_gene: TRBD1
j_gene: TRBJ1-2
CDR3aa: CASSSDRGYYGYTF
CDR3nt: TGTGCCAGCAGTTCGGACAGGGGATACTATGGCTACACCTTC

abundance: few
v_gene: TRBV12-3/TRBV12-4
d_gene: TRBD1
j_gene: TRBJ1-2
CDR3aa: CASSSPGTAYGYTF
CDR3nt: TGTGCCAGCAGCTCACCCGGGACAGCCTATGGCTACACCTTC

abundance: few
v_gene: TRBV5-6
d_gene: TRBD1
j_gene: TRBJ2-7
CDR3aa: CASSLNRGQNVEQYF
CDR3nt: TGTGCCAGCAGCTTGAACAGGGGGCAAAACGTGGAGCAGTACTTC

abundance: -
v_gene: TRBV4-1
d_gene: -
j_gene: TRBJ1-4
CDR3aa: CASSPGWLDEKLFF
CDR3nt: TGCGCCAGCAGCCCGGGGTGGCTAGATGAAAAACTGTTTTTT

abundance: -
v_gene: TRBV4-2
d_gene: -
j_gene: TRBJ2-1
CDR3aa: CASSQDPTANEQFF
CDR3nt: TGTGCCAGCAGCCAAGATCCGACAGCGAATGAGCAGTTCTTC

abundance: few
v_gene: TRBV10-3
d_gene: -
j_gene: TRBJ2-7
CDR3aa: CATTHDSYEQYF
CDR3nt: TGTGCCACAACGCACGACAGTTACGAGCAGTACTTC

abundance: few
v_gene: TRBV2
d_gene: TRBD2
j_gene: TRBJ2-3
CDR3aa: CASCKGGSTDTQYF
CDR3nt: TGTGCCAGCTGCAAGGGAGGGTCGACAGATACGCAGTATTTT

abundance: many
v_gene: TRBV12-3/TRBV12-4
d_gene: -
j_gene: TRBJ2-7
CDR3aa: CASSLAGTYEQYF
CDR3nt: TGCGCCAGCAGCTTAGCAGGTACCTACGAGCAGTACTTC

abundance: once
v_gene: TRBV27
d_gene: -
j_gene: TRBJ2-7
CDR3aa: CASSPSQGGTYEQYF
CDR3nt: TGTGCCAGCAGTCCCAGCCAAGGAGGGACCTACGAGCAGTACTTC

abundance: -
v_gene: TRBV10-3
d_gene: -
j_gene: TRBJ2-7
CDR3aa: CAITQNPEGYEQYF
CDR3nt: TGTGCCATCACCCAGAACCCCGAGGGATACGAGCAGTACTTC

abundance: -
v_gene: TRBV7-9
d_gene: TRBD2
j_gene: TRBJ2-5
CDR3aa: CASSTPGGQETQYF
CDR3nt: TGTGCCAGCAGCACCCCGGGGGGGCAAGAGACCCAGTACTTC

abundance: -
v_gene: TRBV7-9
d_gene: TRBD1
j_gene: TRBJ2-1
CDR3aa: CASSLDGAGGNEQFF
CDR3nt: TGTGCCAGCAGCTTAGACGGGGCAGGGGGCAATGAGCAGTTCTTC

abundance: many
v_gene: TRBV7-9
d_gene: -
j_gene: TRBJ2-1
CDR3aa: CASSSGTSYNEQFF
CDR3nt: TGTGCCAGCAGCTCGGGGACCTCCTACAATGAGCAGTTCTTC

abundance: -
v_gene: TRBV7-9
d_gene: TRBD2
j_gene: TRBJ2-2
CDR3aa: CASSFPAGENTGELFF
CDR3nt: TGTGCCAGCAGCTTCCCAGCGGGGGAGAACACCGGGGAGCTGTTTTTT

abundance: few
v_gene: TRBV29-1
d_gene: -
j_gene: TRBJ2-5
CDR3aa: CSALGVLETQYF
CDR3nt: TGCAGCGCTCTTGGGGTCCTGGAGACCCAGTACTTC

abundance: few
v_gene: TRBV12-3/TRBV12-4
d_gene: -
j_gene: TRBJ1-4
CDR3aa: CASSLAGGREKLFF
CDR3nt: TGTGCCAGCAGTTTAGCAGGGGGTAGGGAAAAACTGTTTTTT

abundance: many
v_gene: TRBV5-1
d_gene: TRBD1
j_gene: TRBJ1-3
CDR3aa: CASSLHRQGDTGNTIYF
CDR3nt: TGCGCCAGCAGCTTGCATAGACAGGGTGATACTGGAAACACCATATATTTT

abundance: -
v_gene: TRBV11-2
d_gene: -
j_gene: TRBJ2-3
CDR3aa: CASGSRESTDTQYF
CDR3nt: TGTGCCAGCGGATCCCGGGAGAGCACAGATACGCAGTATTTT

abundance: -
v_gene: TRBV20-1
d_gene: TRBD1
j_gene: TRBJ1-2
CDR3aa: CSARDRDSFIGYTF
CDR3nt: TGCAGTGCTAGAGATCGGGACAGTTTTATTGGCTACACCTTC

abundance: -
v_gene: TRBV7-2
d_gene: TRBD2
j_gene: TRBJ2-1
CDR3aa: CASSLGGLAGGEQFF
CDR3nt: TGTGCCAGCAGCTTAGGAGGACTAGCTGGTGGTGAGCAGTTCTTC

abundance: few
v_gene: TRBV12-3/TRBV12-4
d_gene: TRBD2
j_gene: TRBJ2-7
CDR3aa: CASRLAGGPHEQYF
CDR3nt: TGTGCCAGCAGGCTAGCGGGGGGGCCCCACGAGCAGTACTTC

abundance: -
v_gene: TRBV29-1
d_gene: TRBD1
j_gene: TRBJ2-3
CDR3aa: CSAERTGHSTDTQYF
CDR3nt: TGCAGCGCCGAACGGACAGGGCATAGCACAGATACGCAGTATTTT

abundance: many
v_gene: TRBV25-1
d_gene: -
j_gene: TRBJ2-7
CDR3aa: CASSGGAEQYF
CDR3nt: TGTGCCAGCAGTGGTGGGGCCGAGCAGTACTTC

abundance: -
v_gene: TRBV12-3/TRBV12-4
d_gene: TRBD2
j_gene: TRBJ2-3
CDR3aa: CASARGDTRYF
CDR3nt: TGTGCCAGTGCCCGGGGGGATACGCGGTATTTT

abundance: -
v_gene: TRBV7-9
d_gene: -
j_gene: TRBJ2-5
CDR3aa: CASSEGRQIRGQETQYF
CDR3nt: TGTGCCAGCAGCGAGGGACGCCAAATACGTGGCCAAGAGACCCAGTACTTC

abundance: -
v_gene: TRBV7-8
d_gene: TRBD2
j_gene: TRBJ2-2
CDR3aa: CASSLPILAGGPGELFF
CDR3nt: TGTGCCAGCAGCTTACCGATACTAGCGGGGGGGCCCGGGGAGCTGTTTTTT

abundance: few
v_gene: TRBV6-5
d_gene: -
j_gene: TRBJ2-3
CDR3aa: CASSYGPAGVATDTQYF
CDR3nt: TGTGCCAGCAGTTATGGTCCAGCGGGCGTCGCGACAGATACGCAGTATTTT

abundance: many
v_gene: TRBV29-1
d_gene: -
j_gene: TRBJ2-1
CDR3aa: CSAFVGNDNEQFF
CDR3nt: TGCAGCGCCTTTGTGGGGAATGACAATGAGCAGTTCTTC

abundance: few
v_gene: TRBV12-3/TRBV12-4
d_gene: -
j_gene: TRBJ2-4
CDR3aa: CASSLNTGLAKNIQYF
CDR3nt: TGTGCCAGCAGTCTAAACACCGGTCTAGCCAAAAACATTCAGTACTTC

abundance: few
v_gene: TRBV4-1
d_gene: TRBD2
j_gene: TRBJ2-3
CDR3aa: CASSTLAGNQDTQYF
CDR3nt: TGCGCCAGCAGCACGCTAGCGGGGAATCAAGATACGCAGTATTTT

abundance: few
v_gene: TRBV5-6
d_gene: -
j_gene: TRBJ2-1
CDR3aa: CASSFDEEKLFF
CDR3nt: TGTGCCAGCAGCTTCGATGAGGAGAAGTTGTTCTTC

abundance: -
v_gene: TRBV28
d_gene: -
j_gene: TRBJ1-1
CDR3aa: CASSQTTGSNTEAFF
CDR3nt: TGTGCCAGCAGTCAAACGACAGGTTCGAACACTGAAGCTTTCTTT

abundance: -
v_gene: TRBV7-6
d_gene: TRBD2
j_gene: TRBJ2-2
CDR3aa: CASSLDFSGDNTGELFF
CDR3nt: TGTGCCAGCAGCTTAGACTTTAGCGGGGACAACACCGGGGAGCTGTTTTTT

abundance: -
v_gene: TRBV6-2/TRBV6-3
d_gene: -
j_gene: TRBJ1-5
CDR3aa: CASRRDLMPQHF
CDR3nt: TGTGCCAGCCGACGGGACCTGATGCCCCAGCATTTT

abundance: -
v_gene: TRBV12-3/TRBV12-4
d_gene: -
j_gene: TRBJ2-3
CDR3aa: CASSASPLAPDTQYF
CDR3nt: TGTGCCAGCAGTGCATCACCCCTAGCGCCCGATACGCAGTATTTT